The present entry profiles one TCR beta chain with its context. Its antigen is unidentified. This sample is drawn from a study of cytotoxic CD8 clonotypes in ibrutinib-treated CLL. Study-level findings and limits: Clonality went up at the time of ibrutinib response, stayed stable in sustained remission, and later dropped back toward its baseline level at progression.

With sequencing, the targeted depth ranged from 1 in 200,000 to 1 in 1 million T cells. Method: immunoSEQ multiplex PCR; TCRdb's copy keeps in-frame clones and lacks some. The sample includes about 50,000 clones, about 57% seen only once; the top ten take approximately 30%. There are 14 residues in the CDR3. Germline assignment: CDR1 MNHNS and CDR2 SASEGT. The V end was cut by 6 bases, the J end by 0 bases, with 12 bases between. The gene calls are TRBV6-1 and TRBJ2-7, with D maybe TRBD1 (6 bases). Sequencing used PBMCs, obtained after 24 months of ibrutinib treatment. This sequence originates from a human donor with chronic lymphocytic leukemia. This CDR3 reads CASSAQGSSYEQYF. CDR3 DNA sequence: TGTGCCAGCAGCGCGCAGGGGTCCTCCTACGAGCAGTACTTC.